This TCR beta chain comes out of a study of cytotoxic CD8 clonotypes in ibrutinib-treated CLL. For the study at large: The study recorded mean values of almost 260,000 productive templates and under 100,000 productive rearrangements per sample. Points from the study as a whole: Sampling times (in sustained-remission versus progressing patients) were not the same. Patients showed higher baseline clonality than age-matched healthy donors, and it tracked circulating CD8+ T-cell counts. Clonality rose at ibrutinib response, held steady in sustained remission, and fell toward baseline at progression.

CDR1 and CDR2 (germline): MGHDK, SYGVNS. The CDR3 extends over 13 amino acids. The V and J ends lost 8 bases and 5 bases respectively, with 16 bases between them. Only in-frame clones appear in the TCRdb table, and some are missing; sequencing was by immunoSEQ multiplex PCR. The table lists 110,000 or so clones, under 70% of them singletons. As for this clone: Its antigen remains unknown.

The clonotype was recovered from a human donor with chronic lymphocytic leukemia. The chain joins TRBV25-1 to TRBJ2-7; D may match TRBD1 or TRBD2 (5 bases each). This sample comprised PBMCs, obtained after 24 months of ibrutinib treatment. CDR3 amino acids: CASYRDGGHEQYF. CDR3 DNA: TGTGCCAGCTACCGGGACGGAGGACACGAGCAGTACTTC.